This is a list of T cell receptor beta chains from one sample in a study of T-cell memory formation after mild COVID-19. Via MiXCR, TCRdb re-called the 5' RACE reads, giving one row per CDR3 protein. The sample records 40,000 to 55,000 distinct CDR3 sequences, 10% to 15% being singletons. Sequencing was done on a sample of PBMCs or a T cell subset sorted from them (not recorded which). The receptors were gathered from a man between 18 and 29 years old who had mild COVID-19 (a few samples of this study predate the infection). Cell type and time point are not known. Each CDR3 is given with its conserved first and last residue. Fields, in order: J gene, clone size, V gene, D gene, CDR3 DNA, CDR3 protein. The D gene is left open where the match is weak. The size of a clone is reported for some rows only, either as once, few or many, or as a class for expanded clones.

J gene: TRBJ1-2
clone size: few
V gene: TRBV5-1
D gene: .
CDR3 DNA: TGCGCCAGCAGCCCCGGGAGTCCTTGGGGCTACACCTTC
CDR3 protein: CASSPGSPWGYTF

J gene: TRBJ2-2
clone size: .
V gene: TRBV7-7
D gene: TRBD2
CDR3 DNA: TGTGCTAGCAGCCTCCACCCTAGCGGAAACACCGGGGAGCTGTTTTTT
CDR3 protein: CASSLHPSGNTGELFF

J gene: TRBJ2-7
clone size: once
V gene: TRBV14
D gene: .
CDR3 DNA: TGTGCCAGCAGCCAAGATCACGGGAATAGTAGGACCTACGAGCAGTACTTC
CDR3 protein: CASSQDHGNSRTYEQYF

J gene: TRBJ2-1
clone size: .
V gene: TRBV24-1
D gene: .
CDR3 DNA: TGTGCCACCAGTGATTTGAACGGCAATGAGCAGTTCTTC
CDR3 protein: CATSDLNGNEQFF

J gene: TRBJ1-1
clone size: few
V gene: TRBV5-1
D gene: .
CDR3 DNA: TGCGCCAGCAGTCCGGGACAACCTACTGAAGCTTTCTTT
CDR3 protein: CASSPGQPTEAFF

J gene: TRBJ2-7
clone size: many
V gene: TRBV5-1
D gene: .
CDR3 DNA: TGCGCCAGCAGCCTGACCGACTACGAGCAGTACTTC
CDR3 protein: CASSLTDYEQYF

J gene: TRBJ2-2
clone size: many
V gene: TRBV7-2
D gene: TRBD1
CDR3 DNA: TGTGCCAGCAGCTTATCGTTCCCAGGGGGAACCGGGGAGCTGTTTTTT
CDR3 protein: CASSLSFPGGTGELFF

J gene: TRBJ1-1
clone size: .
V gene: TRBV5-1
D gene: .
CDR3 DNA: TGCGCCAGCAGCCGCGACAGTGAAGCTTTCTTT
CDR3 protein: CASSRDSEAFF

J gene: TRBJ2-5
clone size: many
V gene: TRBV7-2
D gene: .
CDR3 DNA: TGTGCCAGCAGCTTGGGTCAGGGGTGGGAGACCCAGTACTTC
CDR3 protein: CASSLGQGWETQYF

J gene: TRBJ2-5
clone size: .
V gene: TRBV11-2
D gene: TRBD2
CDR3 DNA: TGTGCCAGCCGCGACGGTCCGGGAGGAACAGCGACTGGGGAGACCCAGTACTTC
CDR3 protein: CASRDGPGGTATGETQYF

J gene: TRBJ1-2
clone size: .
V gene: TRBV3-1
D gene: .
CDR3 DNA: TGTGCCAGCAGCCAAGAATATGGGGTCTATGGCTACACCTTC
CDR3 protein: CASSQEYGVYGYTF

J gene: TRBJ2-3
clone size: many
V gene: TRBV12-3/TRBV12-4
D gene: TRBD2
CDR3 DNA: TGTGCCAGCAGTTCACCTATAGCGGGGACGCAGTATTTT
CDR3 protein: CASSSPIAGTQYF

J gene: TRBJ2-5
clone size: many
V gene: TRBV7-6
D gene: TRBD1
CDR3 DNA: TGTGCCAGCAGCTTAGGGGGGACAGGCCTACAAGAGACCCAGTACTTC
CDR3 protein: CASSLGGTGLQETQYF

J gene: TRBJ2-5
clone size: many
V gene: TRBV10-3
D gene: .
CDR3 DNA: TGTGCCATCAGTGACCGGGAGCTAGAGACCCAGTACTTC
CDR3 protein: CAISDRELETQYF

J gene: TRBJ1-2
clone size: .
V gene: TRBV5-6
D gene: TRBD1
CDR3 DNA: TGTGCCAGCAGCTCGGACAGGGCTTATGGCTACACCTTC
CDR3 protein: CASSSDRAYGYTF

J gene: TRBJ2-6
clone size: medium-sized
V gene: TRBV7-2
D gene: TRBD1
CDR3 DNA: TGTGCCAGCAGCTCAGAGGGGGCAGGGATCACTTCTGGGGCCAACGTCCTGACTTTC
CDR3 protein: CASSSEGAGITSGANVLTF

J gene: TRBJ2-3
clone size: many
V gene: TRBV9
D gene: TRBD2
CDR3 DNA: TGTGCCAGCAGCTCGGGAGGGAATACGCAGTATTTT
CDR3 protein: CASSSGGNTQYF

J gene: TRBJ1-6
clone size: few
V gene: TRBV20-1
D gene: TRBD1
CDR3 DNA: TGCAGTGCTCGAGTATTTAAACAGGGGACTGGCAATTCACCCCTCCACTTT
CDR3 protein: CSARVFKQGTGNSPLHF

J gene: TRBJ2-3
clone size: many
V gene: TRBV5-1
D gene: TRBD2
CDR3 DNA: TGCGCCAGCAGCTTGGGGACTAGCGGAGATACGCAGTATTTT
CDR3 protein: CASSLGTSGDTQYF